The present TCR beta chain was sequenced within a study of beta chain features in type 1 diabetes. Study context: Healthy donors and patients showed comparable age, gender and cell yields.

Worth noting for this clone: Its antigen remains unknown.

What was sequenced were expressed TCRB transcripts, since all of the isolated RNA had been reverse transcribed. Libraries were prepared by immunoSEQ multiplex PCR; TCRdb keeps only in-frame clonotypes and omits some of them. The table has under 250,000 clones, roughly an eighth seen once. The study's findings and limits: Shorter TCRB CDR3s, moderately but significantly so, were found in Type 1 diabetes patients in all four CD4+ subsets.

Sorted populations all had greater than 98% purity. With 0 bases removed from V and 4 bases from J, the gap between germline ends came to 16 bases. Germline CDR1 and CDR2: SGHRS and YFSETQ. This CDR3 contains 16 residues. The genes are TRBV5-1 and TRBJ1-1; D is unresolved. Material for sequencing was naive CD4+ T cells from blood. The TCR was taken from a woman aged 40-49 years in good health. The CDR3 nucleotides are TGCGCCAGCAGCTTGGAGAGCAACCGAGGTGGCACTGAAGCTTTCTTT. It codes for CASSLESNRGGTEAFF.